At least ten counts were recorded for the clone carrying this TCR beta chain. Germline CDR1 is SGHTA and CDR2 is FQGNSA. Trimming took 7 bases from V and 9 from J, leaving 25 bases between them. The CDR3 spans 16 residues. Researchers prepared the TCRbeta library using unique molecular identifiers, the study reports. In TCRdb, the PCR reads were re-called with MiXCR into one record per CDR3 protein. The sample carries 150,000 to 200,000 distinct CDR3 sequences, roughly 6.3% recorded once. This sample was taken from a study of T-cell reconstitution after alpha-beta-depleted transplantation in children.

The source was PBMCs, collected before TCRalphabeta/CD19-depleted stem cell transplant. The TCR comes from a girl less than two years old with combined immunodeficiency, due to receive a stem cell transplant. The V call is TRBV7-2, the J call TRBJ2-1, with a weak D call TRBD2 (6 bases). CDR3 region: CASILREDSLVGEQFF. The DNA of the CDR3 is TGTGCCAGCATCCTCAGGGAGGATAGCCTCGTGGGTGAGCAGTTCTTC.